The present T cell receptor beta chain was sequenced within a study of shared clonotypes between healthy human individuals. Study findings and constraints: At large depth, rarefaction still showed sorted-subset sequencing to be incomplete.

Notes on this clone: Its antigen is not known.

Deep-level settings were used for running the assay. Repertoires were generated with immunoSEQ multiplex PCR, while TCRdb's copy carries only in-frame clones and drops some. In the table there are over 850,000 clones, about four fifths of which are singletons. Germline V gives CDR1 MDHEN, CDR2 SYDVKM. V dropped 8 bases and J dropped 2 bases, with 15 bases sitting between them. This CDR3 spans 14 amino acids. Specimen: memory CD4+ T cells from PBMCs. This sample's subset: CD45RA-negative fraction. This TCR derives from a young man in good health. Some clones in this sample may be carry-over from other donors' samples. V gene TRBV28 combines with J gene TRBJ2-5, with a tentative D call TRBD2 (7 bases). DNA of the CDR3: TGTGCCAGCGGGGAACAGGGAGGGCAAGAGACCCAGTACTTC. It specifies CASGEQGGQETQYF.